The source of this T cell receptor beta chain is a study of blood T cells in healthy people across ages. Findings and caveats of the study: TCR beta diversity tracked closely with naive T cell percentage.

Germline assignment: CDR1 DFQATT and CDR2 SNEGSKA (reference sequence). J lost 4 bases, V lost 7 bases, and 6 bases had no gene match. The CDR3 contains 13 residues. Regarding this clonotype: The antigen is undetermined.

A second PCR, run for roughly 6 to 11 cycles, used a sample-barcoded 5' primer plus a J-beta primer mix. Every cDNA molecule carried a tag from a template-switch adaptor bearing 12 random nucleotides. TCRdb independently ran MiXCR on the 5' RACE reads; one entry per CDR3 protein. Found here are around 1,000,000 distinct CDR3 sequences, around two fifths of them singletons; the top ten hold 10% to 15%. Approximately 10 milliliters was the volume of peripheral blood drawn from each donor. Isolation yielded PBMCs, at least 6.5 million per sample, in every case. Sequencing was carried out using blood. The rearrangement joins TRBV20-1 to TRBJ1-5; 8 bases align to TRBD1. The clonotype was recovered from a man younger than 30 in good health. CDR3 sequence: CSVRQGANQPQHF. DNA for the CDR3: TGCAGTGTGAGGCAGGGGGCAAATCAGCCCCAGCATTTT.